The rows below give T cell receptor beta chains drawn from one sample of a study of long-term antiretroviral therapy in people with HIV. Assay: immunoSEQ multiplex PCR; the TCRdb copy retains only in-frame clones and omits some. The sample contains about 14,000 clones, around 90% of which appear only once. Here the sequenced sample was unsorted PBMCs, taken 6.2 years after starting antiretroviral therapy. Every receptor here comes from a man aged 35 to 55 with HIV. Each CDR3 is given without its conserved first and last residue. Fields, in order: V gene, J gene, CDR3 protein.

V gene: TRBV2; J gene: TRBJ2-3; CDR3 protein: ASSPSGLSTDTQY
V gene: TRBV6-4; J gene: TRBJ2-2; CDR3 protein: ASSKGTDHTGELF
V gene: TRBV6-1; J gene: TRBJ2-7; CDR3 protein: ASSEGGYYEQY
V gene: TRBV30; J gene: TRBJ2-1; CDR3 protein: AWSHYNEQF
V gene: TRBV28; J gene: TRBJ1-2; CDR3 protein: ASSKDRANYGYT
V gene: TRBV7-2; J gene: TRBJ2-3; CDR3 protein: ASSLANRAVRSTDTQY
V gene: TRBV30; J gene: TRBJ2-3; CDR3 protein: AWSATEDTQY
V gene: TRBV9; J gene: TRBJ2-3; CDR3 protein: ASSVETVTDTQY
V gene: TRBV15; J gene: TRBJ1-4; CDR3 protein: ATSRDFEGNEKLF
V gene: TRBV7-3; J gene: TRBJ2-3; CDR3 protein: ASSLDWTGHTDTQY
V gene: TRBV5-6; J gene: TRBJ2-3; CDR3 protein: ASSSVFEGTDTQY
V gene: TRBV7-9; J gene: TRBJ2-3; CDR3 protein: ASSSGLSTQY
V gene: TRBV11-2; J gene: TRBJ2-7; CDR3 protein: ASSLAPTDTDEQY
V gene: TRBV28; J gene: TRBJ2-7; CDR3 protein: ASSFGGTESYEQY
V gene: TRBV2; J gene: TRBJ2-7; CDR3 protein: ASSVAGGPYEQY
V gene: TRBV29-1; J gene: TRBJ2-1; CDR3 protein: SVEGPKWGQNEQF
V gene: TRBV15; J gene: TRBJ1-6; CDR3 protein: ARGQGRSPLH
V gene: TRBV5-1; J gene: TRBJ1-2; CDR3 protein: ASSLEGYGNYGYT
V gene: TRBV18; J gene: TRBJ1-1; CDR3 protein: ASSPPRRQGDTEAF
V gene: TRBV28; J gene: TRBJ1-1; CDR3 protein: ASSWGGTGNTEAF
V gene: TRBV27; J gene: TRBJ2-2; CDR3 protein: ASTGGTTGELF
V gene: TRBV19; J gene: TRBJ1-4; CDR3 protein: ASSPTGVDEKLF
V gene: TRBV29-1; J gene: TRBJ2-1; CDR3 protein: SVMTSGTYNEQF
V gene: TRBV28; J gene: TRBJ2-7; CDR3 protein: ASSFRGASGYEQY
V gene: TRBV5-1; J gene: TRBJ2-7; CDR3 protein: ASSLTGGYEQY
V gene: TRBV5-6; J gene: TRBJ2-7; CDR3 protein: ASSLVAGSYEQY
V gene: TRBV7-6; J gene: TRBJ2-1; CDR3 protein: ASSSTPGGGWQF
V gene: TRBV4-2; J gene: TRBJ2-3; CDR3 protein: ASSQELAGGGTDTQY
V gene: TRBV7-9; J gene: TRBJ1-2; CDR3 protein: ASSGQGYGYT
V gene: TRBV5-4; J gene: TRBJ1-4; CDR3 protein: ASSFGAANEKLF
V gene: TRBV28; J gene: TRBJ1-2; CDR3 protein: ASGNRENYGYT
V gene: TRBV15; J gene: TRBJ1-4; CDR3 protein: ATSRDISENEKLF
V gene: TRBV5-5; J gene: TRBJ2-7; CDR3 protein: ASSLVYEQY
V gene: TRBV5-5; J gene: TRBJ1-5; CDR3 protein: ASSLELPNQPQH
V gene: TRBV4-3; J gene: TRBJ1-4; CDR3 protein: ASSHSATNEKLF
V gene: TRBV28; J gene: TRBJ1-1; CDR3 protein: ASGQGRNTEAF
V gene: TRBV5-1; J gene: TRBJ2-5; CDR3 protein: ASSSPVAGGETQY
V gene: TRBV29-1; J gene: TRBJ2-2; CDR3 protein: SAPSGNTGELF
V gene: TRBV10-3; J gene: TRBJ2-7; CDR3 protein: AALSGPSLYHEQY
V gene: TRBV11-3; J gene: TRBJ2-2; CDR3 protein: AIPGGHLNTGELF
V gene: TRBV27; J gene: TRBJ2-5; CDR3 protein: ASSLTSGSQETQY
V gene: TRBV9; J gene: TRBJ2-6; CDR3 protein: ASSRLRGQVLSGANVLT
V gene: TRBV19; J gene: TRBJ2-7; CDR3 protein: ASSNKGLSSYEQY
V gene: TRBV7-3; J gene: TRBJ2-3; CDR3 protein: ASSPRLAGVGTDTQY
V gene: TRBV7-9; J gene: TRBJ2-2; CDR3 protein: ASRHTGQFVTGELF
V gene: TRBV16; J gene: TRBJ2-7; CDR3 protein: ASSHFSRDTPYEQY
V gene: TRBV4-2; J gene: TRBJ2-2; CDR3 protein: ASSQEGMGAGELF
V gene: TRBV6-1; J gene: TRBJ2-2; CDR3 protein: ASSEVMGTVGELF
V gene: TRBV7-9; J gene: TRBJ2-7; CDR3 protein: ASSRAQGPLYEQY
V gene: TRBV5-4; J gene: TRBJ1-2; CDR3 protein: ASSLEGEGGYT
V gene: TRBV2; J gene: TRBJ2-7; CDR3 protein: ASRGQVHYEQY